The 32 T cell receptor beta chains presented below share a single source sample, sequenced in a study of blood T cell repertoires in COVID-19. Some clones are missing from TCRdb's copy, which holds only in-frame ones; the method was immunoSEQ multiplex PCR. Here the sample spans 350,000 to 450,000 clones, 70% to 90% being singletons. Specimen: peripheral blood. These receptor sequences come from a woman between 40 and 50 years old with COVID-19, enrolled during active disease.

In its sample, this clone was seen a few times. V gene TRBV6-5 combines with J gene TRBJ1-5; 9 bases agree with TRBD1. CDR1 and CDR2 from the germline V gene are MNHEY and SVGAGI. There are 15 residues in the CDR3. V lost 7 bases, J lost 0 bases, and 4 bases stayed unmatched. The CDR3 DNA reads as TGTGCCAGCAACCCGACAGGGGGTAGCAATCAGCCCCAGCATTTT. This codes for CASNPTGGSNQPQHF.

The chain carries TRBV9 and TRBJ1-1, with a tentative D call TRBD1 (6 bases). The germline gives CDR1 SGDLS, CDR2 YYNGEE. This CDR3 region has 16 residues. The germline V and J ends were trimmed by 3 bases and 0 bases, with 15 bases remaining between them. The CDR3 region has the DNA TGTGCCAGCAGCGAAGGACAGACGTACATGAACACTGAAGCTTTCTTT. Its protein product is CASSEGQTYMNTEAFF.

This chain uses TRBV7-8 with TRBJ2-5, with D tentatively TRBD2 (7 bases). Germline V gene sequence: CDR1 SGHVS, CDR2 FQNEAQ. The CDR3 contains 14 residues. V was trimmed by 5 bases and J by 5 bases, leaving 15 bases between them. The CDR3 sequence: CASSRGGVGETQYF. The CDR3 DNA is TGTGCCAGCAGCAGGGGGGGCGTTGGCGAGACCCAGTACTTC.

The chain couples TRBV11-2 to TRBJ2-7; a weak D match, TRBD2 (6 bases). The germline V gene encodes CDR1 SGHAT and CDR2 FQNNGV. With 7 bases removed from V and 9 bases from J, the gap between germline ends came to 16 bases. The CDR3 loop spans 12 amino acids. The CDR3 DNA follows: TGTGCCAGCACCGCACGGCGGGATAGGCAGTACTTC. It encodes CASTARRDRQYF.

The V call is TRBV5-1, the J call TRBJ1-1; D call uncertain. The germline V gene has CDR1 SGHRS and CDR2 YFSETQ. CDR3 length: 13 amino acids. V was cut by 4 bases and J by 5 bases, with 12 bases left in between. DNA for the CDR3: TGCGCCAGCAGCCGAATCGGAGGAACTGAAGCTTTCTTT. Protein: CASSRIGGTEAFF.

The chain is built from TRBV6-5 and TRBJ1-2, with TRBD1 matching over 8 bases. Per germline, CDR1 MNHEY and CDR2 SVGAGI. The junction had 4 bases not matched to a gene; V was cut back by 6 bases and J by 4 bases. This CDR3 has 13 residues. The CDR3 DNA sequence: TGTGCCAGCAGGACCGGGACAGGCTATGGCTACACCTTC. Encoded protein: CASRTGTGYGYTF.

The CDR3 protein is CANRPSGGTEAFF. CDR3 DNA sequence: TGTGCCAACCGGCCATCGGGAGGGACTGAAGCTTTCTTT. The rearrangement joins TRBV28 to TRBJ1-1; D uncertain. The CDR3 is 13 amino acids. Germline assignment: CDR1 MDHEN and CDR2 SYDVKM. V was shortened by 10 bases and J by 5 bases, with 17 bases between the two germline ends. Drawing the rest from reference TRBV28 and TRBJ1-1, the complete variable domain is DVKVTQSSRYLVKRTGEKVFLECVQDMDHENMFWYRQDPGLGLRLIYFSYDVKMKEKGDIPEGYSVSREKKERFSLILESASTNQTSMYLCANRPSGGTEAFFGQGTRLTVV.

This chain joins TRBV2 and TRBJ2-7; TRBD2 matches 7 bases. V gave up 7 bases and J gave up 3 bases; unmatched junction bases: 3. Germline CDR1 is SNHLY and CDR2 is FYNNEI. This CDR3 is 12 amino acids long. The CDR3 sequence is CASKLAIYEQYF. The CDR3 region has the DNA TGTGCCAGCAAACTAGCGATCTACGAGCAGTACTTC.

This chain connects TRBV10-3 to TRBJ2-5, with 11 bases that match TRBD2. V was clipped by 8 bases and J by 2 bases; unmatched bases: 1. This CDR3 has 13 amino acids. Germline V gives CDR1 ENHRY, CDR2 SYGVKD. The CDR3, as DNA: TGTGCCATCCTAGCGGGGGGTCAAGAGACCCAGTACTTC. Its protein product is CAILAGGQETQYF.

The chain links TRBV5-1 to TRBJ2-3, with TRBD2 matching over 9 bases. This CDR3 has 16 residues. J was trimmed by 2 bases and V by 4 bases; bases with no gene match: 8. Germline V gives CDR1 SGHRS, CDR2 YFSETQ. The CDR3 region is CASSRERGVITDTQYF. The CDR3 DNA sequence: TGCGCCAGCAGCAGAGAGCGGGGGGTCATCACAGATACGCAGTATTTT.

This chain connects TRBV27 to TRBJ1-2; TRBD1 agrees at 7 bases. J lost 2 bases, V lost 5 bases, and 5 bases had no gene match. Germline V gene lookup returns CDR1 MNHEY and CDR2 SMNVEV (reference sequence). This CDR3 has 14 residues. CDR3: CASSPPGQNYGYTF. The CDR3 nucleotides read TGTGCCAGCAGTCCACCGGGACAGAACTATGGCTACACCTTC.

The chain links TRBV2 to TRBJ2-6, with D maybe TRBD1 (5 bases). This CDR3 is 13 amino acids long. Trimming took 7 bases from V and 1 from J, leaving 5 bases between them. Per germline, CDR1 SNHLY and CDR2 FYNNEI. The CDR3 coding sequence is TGTGCCAGCAAGGGGTCTGGGGCCAACGTCCTGACTTTC. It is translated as CASKGSGANVLTF.

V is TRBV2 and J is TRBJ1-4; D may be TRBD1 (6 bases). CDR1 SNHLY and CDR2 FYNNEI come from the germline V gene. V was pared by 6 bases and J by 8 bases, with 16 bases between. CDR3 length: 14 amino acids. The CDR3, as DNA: TGTGCCAGCAGCCGAGAACAGGGAGGGGAAAAACTGTTTTTT. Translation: CASSREQGGEKLFF.

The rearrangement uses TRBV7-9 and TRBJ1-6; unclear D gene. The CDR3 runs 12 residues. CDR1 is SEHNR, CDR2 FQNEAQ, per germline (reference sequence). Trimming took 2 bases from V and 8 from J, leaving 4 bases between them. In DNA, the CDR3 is TGTGCCAGCAGCTTATCAGATTCACCCCTCCACTTT. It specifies CASSLSDSPLHF.

The CDR3 DNA sequence: TGTGCCAGCAGTCTTAACCTACAGGGGAATGAGCAGTTCTTC. It specifies CASSLNLQGNEQFF. The chain links TRBV6-2 or TRBV6-3 to TRBJ2-1; 7 positions match TRBD1. The V gene's germline CDR1 is MNHEY and CDR2 SVGEGT. The CDR3 contains 14 residues. V lost 5 bases, J lost 7 bases, and 8 bases stayed unmatched.

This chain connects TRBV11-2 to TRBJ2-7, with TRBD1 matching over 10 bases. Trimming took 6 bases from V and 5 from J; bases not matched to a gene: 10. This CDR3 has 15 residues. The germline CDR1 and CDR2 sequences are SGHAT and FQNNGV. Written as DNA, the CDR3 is TGTGCCAGCAGGTCGTGGGGACAGGGGTTCAACGAGCAGTACTTC. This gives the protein CASRSWGQGFNEQYF.

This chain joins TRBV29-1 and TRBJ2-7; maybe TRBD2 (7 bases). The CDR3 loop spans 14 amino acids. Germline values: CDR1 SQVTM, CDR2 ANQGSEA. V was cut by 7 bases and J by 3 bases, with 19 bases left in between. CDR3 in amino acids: CSAGGGLGFYEQYF. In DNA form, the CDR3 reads TGCAGCGCTGGGGGGGGGCTAGGCTTCTACGAGCAGTACTTC.

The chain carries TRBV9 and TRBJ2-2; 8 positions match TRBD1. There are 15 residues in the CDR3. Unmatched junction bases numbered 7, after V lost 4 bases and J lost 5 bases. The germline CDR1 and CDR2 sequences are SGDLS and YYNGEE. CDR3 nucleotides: TGTGCCAGCAGCCCTGGACAGGGTAAAACCGGGGAGCTGTTTTTT. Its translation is CASSPGQGKTGELFF.

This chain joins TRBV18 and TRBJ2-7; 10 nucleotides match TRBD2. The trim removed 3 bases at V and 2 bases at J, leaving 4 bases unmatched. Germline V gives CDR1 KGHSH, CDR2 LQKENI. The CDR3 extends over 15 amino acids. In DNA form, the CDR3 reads TGTGCCAGCTCACCCCGGACTAGCGGAGCCTACGAGCAGTACTTC. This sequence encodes CASSPRTSGAYEQYF.

CDR3 region: CASSVLAGGYEQYF. CDR3 nucleotide sequence: TGTGCCAGCAGCGTACTAGCGGGCGGCTACGAGCAGTACTTC. This chain connects TRBV7-2 to TRBJ2-7; 9 bases are a match to TRBD2. V gave up 5 bases and J gave up 3 bases; unmatched junction bases: 5. CDR3 length: 14 amino acids. Germline V gives CDR1 SGHTA, CDR2 FQGNSA.

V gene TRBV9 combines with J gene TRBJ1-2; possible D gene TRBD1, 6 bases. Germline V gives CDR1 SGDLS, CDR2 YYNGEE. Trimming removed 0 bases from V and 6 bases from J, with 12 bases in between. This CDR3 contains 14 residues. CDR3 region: CASSVAQGIDGYTF. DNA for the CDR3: TGTGCCAGCAGCGTAGCACAGGGAATAGATGGCTACACCTTC.

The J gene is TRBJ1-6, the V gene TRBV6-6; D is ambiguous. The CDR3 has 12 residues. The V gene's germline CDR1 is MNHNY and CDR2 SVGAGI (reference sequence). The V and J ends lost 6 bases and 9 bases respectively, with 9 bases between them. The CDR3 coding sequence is TGTGCCAGCAGCCTAAGCGGTTCACCCCTCCACTTT. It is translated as CASSLSGSPLHF.

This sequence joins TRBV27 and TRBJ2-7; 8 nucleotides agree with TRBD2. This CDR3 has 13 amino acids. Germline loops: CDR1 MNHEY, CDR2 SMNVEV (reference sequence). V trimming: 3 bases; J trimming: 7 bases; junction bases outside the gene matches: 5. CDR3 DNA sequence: TGTGCCAGCAGTTTCGGGGGGGCGGGGGAGCAGTACTTC. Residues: CASSFGGAGEQYF.

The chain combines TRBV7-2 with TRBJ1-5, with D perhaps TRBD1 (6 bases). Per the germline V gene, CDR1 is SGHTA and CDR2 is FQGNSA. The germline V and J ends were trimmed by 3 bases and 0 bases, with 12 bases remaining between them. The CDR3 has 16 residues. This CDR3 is CASSLGGAGSNQPQHF. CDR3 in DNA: TGTGCCAGCAGCTTGGGGGGGGCTGGTAGCAATCAGCCCCAGCATTTT.

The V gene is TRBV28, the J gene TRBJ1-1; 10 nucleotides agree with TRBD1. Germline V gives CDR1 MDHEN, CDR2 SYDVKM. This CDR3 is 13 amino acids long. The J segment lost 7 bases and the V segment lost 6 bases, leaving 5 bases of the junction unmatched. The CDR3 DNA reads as TGTGCCAGCAGCGGGACAGGGGCGAATGAAGCTTTCTTT. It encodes CASSGTGANEAFF.

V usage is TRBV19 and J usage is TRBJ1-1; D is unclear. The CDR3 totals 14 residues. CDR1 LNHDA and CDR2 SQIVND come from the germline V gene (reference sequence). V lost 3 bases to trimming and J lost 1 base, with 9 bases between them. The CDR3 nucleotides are TGTGCCAGTAGTATTCAACTTTCGAACACTGAAGCTTTCTTT. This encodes CASSIQLSNTEAFF.

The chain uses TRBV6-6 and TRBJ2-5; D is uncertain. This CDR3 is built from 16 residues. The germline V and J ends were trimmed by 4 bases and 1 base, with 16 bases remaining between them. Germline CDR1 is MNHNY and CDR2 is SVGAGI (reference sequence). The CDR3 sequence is CASSSPSFRSQETQYF. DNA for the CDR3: TGTGCCAGCAGTTCGCCTAGTTTTCGTTCCCAAGAGACCCAGTACTTC.

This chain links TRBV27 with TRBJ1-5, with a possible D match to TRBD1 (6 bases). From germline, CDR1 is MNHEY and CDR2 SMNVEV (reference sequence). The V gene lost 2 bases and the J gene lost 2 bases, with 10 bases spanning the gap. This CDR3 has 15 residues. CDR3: CASSLGGAGNQPQHF. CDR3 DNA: TGTGCCAGCAGTTTAGGGGGGGCTGGCAATCAGCCCCAGCATTTT.

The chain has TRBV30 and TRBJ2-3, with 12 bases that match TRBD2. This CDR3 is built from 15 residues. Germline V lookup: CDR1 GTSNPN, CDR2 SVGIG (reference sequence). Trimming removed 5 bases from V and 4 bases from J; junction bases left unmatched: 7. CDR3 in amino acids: CAWDRGLAGPDTQYF. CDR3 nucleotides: TGTGCCTGGGACCGGGGACTAGCGGGCCCAGATACGCAGTATTTT. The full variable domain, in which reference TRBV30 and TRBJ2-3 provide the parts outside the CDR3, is SQTIHQWPATLVQPVGSPLSLECTVEGTSNPNLYWYRQAAGRGLQLLFYSVGIGQISSEVPQNLSASRPQDRQFILSSKKLLLSDSGFYLCAWDRGLAGPDTQYFGPGTRLTVL.

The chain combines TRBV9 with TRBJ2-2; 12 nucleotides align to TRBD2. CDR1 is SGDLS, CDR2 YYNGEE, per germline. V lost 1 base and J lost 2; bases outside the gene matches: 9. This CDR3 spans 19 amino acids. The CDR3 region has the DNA TGTGCCAGCAGCGTATTAGGACTAGCGGGGTCCCAAAACACCGGGGAGCTGTTTTTT. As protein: CASSVLGLAGSQNTGELFF.

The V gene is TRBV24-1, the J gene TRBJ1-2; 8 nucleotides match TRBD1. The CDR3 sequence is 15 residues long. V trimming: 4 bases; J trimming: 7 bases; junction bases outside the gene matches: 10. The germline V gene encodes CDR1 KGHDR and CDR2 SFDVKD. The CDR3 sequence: CATSDPEQGASGYTF. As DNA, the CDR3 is TGTGCCACCAGTGACCCCGAGCAGGGGGCTTCTGGCTACACCTTC.

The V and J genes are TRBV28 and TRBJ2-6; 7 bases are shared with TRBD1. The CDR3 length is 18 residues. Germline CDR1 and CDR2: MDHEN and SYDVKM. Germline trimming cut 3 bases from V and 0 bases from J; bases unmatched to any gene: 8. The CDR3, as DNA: TGTGCCAGCAGTTTTCAGGGACAGCCTCTCTCTGGGGCCAACGTCCTGACTTTC. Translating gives CASSFQGQPLSGANVLTF.